This passage covers 10 T cell receptor beta chains from one sample sequenced in a study of blood T cell repertoires in COVID-19. Assay: immunoSEQ multiplex PCR; the TCRdb copy retains only in-frame clones and omits some. The sample shows around 500,000 clones, roughly 85% of them seen only once. Sequences were obtained from peripheral blood. Every receptor here comes from a human donor in a cohort sampled during active COVID-19.

CDR3 in DNA: TGTGCCAGCAGCGGGGGAGGATTAGCGGGAGGATCGAGTCCCTACGCGGCCAAAAACATTCAGTACTTC. Its protein product is CASSGGGLAGGSSPYAAKNIQYF. The rearrangement joins TRBV7-9 to TRBJ2-4, with TRBD2 matching 10 bases. CDR3 length: 23 amino acids. The V segment lost 5 bases and the J segment 1 base; nucleotides outside the gene matches: 26. CDR1 is SEHNR, CDR2 FQNEAQ, per germline (reference sequence). The complete variable domain, with remaining parts taken from reference TRBV7-9 and TRBJ2-4, reads DTGVSQNPRHKITKRGQNVTFRCDPISEHNRLYWYRQTLGQGPEFLTYFQNEAQLEKSRLLSDRFSAERPKGSFSTLEIQRTEQGDSAMYLCASSGGGLAGGSSPYAAKNIQYFGAGTRLSVL.

V is TRBV7-2 and J is TRBJ2-2; D may be TRBD2 (6 bases). The CDR3 has 16 amino acids. V lost 2 bases, J lost 1 base, and 11 bases lay in between. CDR1 and CDR2 from the germline V gene are SGHTA and FQGNSA. Written as DNA, the CDR3 is TGTGCCAGCAGCTTACTTAGCGGAGTGAACACCGGGGAGCTGTTTTTT. Protein sequence: CASSLLSGVNTGELFF.

This chain links TRBV24-1 with TRBJ2-7; D unresolved. Trimming pared 6 bases from V and 5 bases from J, leaving 19 bases between. The CDR3 consists of 15 residues. The V gene's germline CDR1 is KGHDR and CDR2 SFDVKD. CDR3 region: CATSSVKSMPHEQYF. As DNA, the CDR3 is TGTGCCACCAGTTCGGTGAAGAGCATGCCTCACGAGCAGTACTTC.

The chain is built from TRBV9 and TRBJ2-7; TRBD1 might be the D (6 bases). V dropped 6 bases and J dropped 2 bases, with 12 bases sitting between them. The CDR3 covers 13 residues. Germline loops: CDR1 SGDLS, CDR2 YYNGEE. The CDR3 coding sequence is TGTGCCAGCAACAGGGATGGAGCCTACGAGCAGTACTTC. This gives the protein CASNRDGAYEQYF.

This chain joins TRBV5-4 and TRBJ2-1, with a tentative D call TRBD2 (6 bases). V lost 7 bases and J 5 bases, leaving 19 bases between the germline ends. Germline CDR1 is SGHNT and CDR2 is YYREEE (reference sequence). The CDR3 covers 15 residues. CDR3 sequence reads: CASRRGGNSNNEQFF. CDR3 in DNA: TGTGCCAGCCGAAGAGGCGGGAATTCCAACAATGAGCAGTTCTTC. The whole variable domain, filled in from reference TRBV5-4 and TRBJ2-1, reads ETGVTQSPTHLIKTRGQQVTLRCSSQSGHNTVSWYQQALGQGPQFIFQYYREEENGRGNFPPRFSGLQFPNYSSELNVNALELDDSALYLCASRRGGNSNNEQFFGPGTRLTVL.

This chain joins TRBV11-3 and TRBJ2-2, with a weak D call TRBD2 (5 bases). The CDR3 is 16 residues long. V was cut by 6 bases and J by 0 bases, with 14 bases left in between. Germline-derived CDR1 and CDR2 are SGHNT and YENEEA. The CDR3 here is CASSKIGLPNTGELFF. The CDR3 nucleotides are TGTGCCAGCAGTAAAATCGGACTTCCGAACACCGGGGAGCTGTTTTTT.

The rearrangement joins TRBV7-9 to TRBJ1-6; 8 bases are a match to TRBD1. Per germline, CDR1 SEHNR and CDR2 FQNEAQ (reference sequence). Germline trimming cut 4 bases from V and 13 bases from J; bases unmatched to any gene: 12. The CDR3 length is 15 residues. The CDR3 nucleotides read TGTGCCAGCAGCTCGTTCAGGGGGCCTATTTCTCCCCTCCACTTT. It yields the protein CASSSFRGPISPLHF.

Here the CDR3 reads CASSLADGASTDTQYF. Written as DNA, the CDR3 is TGTGCCAGCAGCTTAGCCGACGGAGCTAGCACAGATACGCAGTATTTT. V gene TRBV11-2 combines with J gene TRBJ2-3; no clear D gene. The CDR3 covers 16 residues. V lost 1 base to trimming and J lost 0 bases, with 11 bases between them. Per germline, CDR1 SGHAT and CDR2 FQNNGV. Together with reference TRBV11-2 and TRBJ2-3, the CDR3 gives the full variable domain: EAGVAQSPRYKIIEKRQSVAFWCNPISGHATLYWYQQILGQGPKLLIQFQNNGVVDDSQLPKDRFSAERLKGVDSTLKIQPAKLEDSAVYLCASSLADGASTDTQYFGPGTRLTVL.

This sequence joins TRBV6-5 and TRBJ1-6, with D possibly matching TRBD1 (5 bases). In germline, CDR1 is MNHEY, CDR2 SVGAGI. The CDR3 contains 12 residues. V lost 8 bases and J 14 bases, leaving 16 bases between the germline ends. DNA for the CDR3: TGTGCCAGCCGGGGGGGGTCCGCAACCCTCCACTTT. Translating it yields CASRGGSATLHF.

The chain links TRBV5-1 to TRBJ2-1; 7 bases map to TRBD1. Germline V lookup: CDR1 SGHRS, CDR2 YFSETQ. CDR3 length: 17 residues. V lost 1 base to trimming and J lost 1 base; unmatched junction nucleotides: 8. The CDR3 reads CASSLPNLDRSYNEQFF. DNA of the CDR3: TGCGCCAGCAGCTTGCCAAATTTGGACAGGTCCTACAATGAGCAGTTCTTC.